The clone carrying this T cell receptor beta chain has ten or more counts. Its antigen is unknown. This sample stems from a study of T cell repertoires in cytomegalovirus infection. The overall study: An indication of both CMV infection and matching HLA type came from public TCR beta signatures. Study findings and constraints: Identification of carriers of CMV plus the relevant HLA was achieved through cumulative public TCR beta family frequency. HLA-C-restricted, CMV-specific TCR beta clonotypes were dominant ex vivo.

MiXCR, applied by TCRdb to the reads, yields one record per CDR3 protein. The sample contains some 200,000 distinct CDR3 sequences, more than 9% of which appear only once. The CDR3 loop spans 14 amino acids. The germline V gene encodes CDR1 MNHEY and CDR2 SVGEGT. Trimming took 4 bases from V and 6 from J; bases not matched to a gene: 0. This receptor was identified in a human donor in good health (CMV status not recorded). Some clones in this sample may be carry-over from other donors' samples. The sample taken for sequencing was PBMCs. The rearrangement links TRBV6-2 or TRBV6-3 to TRBJ2-2; TRBD2 matches at 12 bases. The CDR3 protein is CASSWTSGAGELFF. CDR3 in DNA: TGTGCCAGCAGTTGGACTAGCGGGGCCGGGGAGCTGTTTTTT.